A single sample is the source of the 23 T cell receptor beta chains below, sequenced in a study of T cells in Graves' hyperthyroidism and ophthalmopathy. Amplified TCR beta CDR3 regions derived from RNA transcripts. An initial round of RT-PCR targeting the TCR CDR3 relied on the HTBI primer set. One entry per CDR3 protein results from TCRdb running MiXCR on the multiplex PCR reads. The sample yields hundreds of thousands of distinct CDR3 sequences, 15% to 20% seen once. Sequencing input: blood. The receptors here all came from a man in his forties with Graves' ophthalmopathy.

This rearrangement joins TRBV6-2 or TRBV6-3 to TRBJ2-1; D is uncertain. The CDR3 runs to 14 residues. Germline V lookup: CDR1 MNHEY, CDR2 SVGEGT. V dropped 8 bases and J dropped 7 bases, with 18 bases sitting between them. As DNA, the CDR3 is TGTGCCAGCCAGTTGGAAGGCCGCCGGAATGAGCAGTTCTTC. This translates into CASQLEGRRNEQFF.

This clonotype was counted ten times or more. The chain employs TRBV27 and TRBJ1-5, with D uncertain. Germline-derived CDR1 and CDR2 are MNHEY and SMNVEV (reference sequence). The CDR3 extends over 12 amino acids. V was trimmed by 2 bases and J by 9 bases, leaving 8 bases between them. The CDR3 here is CASSLGPGPQHF. In DNA form, the CDR3 reads TGTGCCAGCAGTTTAGGTCCGGGGCCCCAGCATTTT.

This chain connects TRBV5-5 to TRBJ1-4; 7 bases match TRBD1. V lost 5 bases and J lost 8; bases outside the gene matches: 9. Germline values: CDR1 SGHKS, CDR2 YYEKEE (reference sequence). CDR3 size: 14 residues. CDR3 DNA: TGTGCCAGCAGGTTTACAGGGGTAGGCGAAAAACTGTTTTTT. It encodes CASRFTGVGEKLFF.

This clonotype was counted a few times. The chain is built from TRBV6-5 and TRBJ1-2; D gene unclear. V gave up 0 bases and J gave up 2 bases, with 10 bases separating them. There are 15 residues in the CDR3. CDR1 MNHEY and CDR2 SVGAGI come from the germline V gene. In nucleotides, the CDR3 is TGTGCCAGCAGTTACTCGAGAGCTGGCAACTATGGCTACACCTTC. This gives the protein CASSYSRAGNYGYTF.

This chain links TRBV28 with TRBJ2-3; 8 bases map to TRBD2. After removal of 3 bases from V and 0 bases from J, the junction contained 2 bases not matched to a gene. This CDR3 is built from 15 residues. CDR1 and CDR2 (germline): MDHEN, SYDVKM. The CDR3 sequence is CASSLTSASTDTQYF. The CDR3 nucleotides read TGTGCCAGCAGTTTGACTAGCGCGAGCACAGATACGCAGTATTTT.

Only a few counts were recorded for this clonotype. The V call is TRBV7-9, the J call TRBJ1-2, with D possibly matching TRBD1 (6 bases). Germline V lookup: CDR1 SEHNR, CDR2 FQNEAQ (reference sequence). The CDR3 totals 15 residues. Trimming cost V 5 bases and J 3 bases, with 16 bases left between them. The CDR3 DNA sequence: TGTGCCAGCAGCGTAAGGGACAAGTCGGACTATGGCTACACCTTC. Amino acids: CASSVRDKSDYGYTF.

In its sample, this clonotype was seen a few times. This CDR3 reads CASSPRPTLAKNIQYF. The CDR3 DNA reads as TGTGCCAGCAGCCCAAGACCGACACTAGCCAAAAACATTCAGTACTTC. This rearrangement joins TRBV7-8 to TRBJ2-4; D gene ambiguous. Per germline, CDR1 SGHVS and CDR2 FQNEAQ. Between the trimmed V and J ends, which lost 5 bases and 0 bases, there was a span of 14 bases. This CDR3 region has 16 residues.

This clonotype was observed many times. The V and J genes are TRBV28 and TRBJ2-3; TRBD2 agrees at 11 bases. Trimming took 2 bases from V and 2 from J; bases not matched to a gene: 3. The CDR3 runs 16 residues. From germline, CDR1 is MDHEN and CDR2 SYDVKM. The CDR3 protein is CASSLPSGRPTDTQYF. The CDR3 nucleotides read TGTGCCAGCAGTTTACCTAGCGGGAGGCCCACAGATACGCAGTATTTT.

Remarks on this clonotype: A read error is possible here, since a much larger clone lies one base away. The J gene is TRBJ2-1, the V gene TRBV12-3 or TRBV12-4, with 8 positions matching TRBD1. CDR3 length equals 12 residues. V lost 7 bases to trimming and J lost 10 bases; unmatched junction nucleotides: 6. The CDR3, as DNA: TGTGCCAGCACTTGGACAGGGCAAGAGCAGTTCTTC. Translated, it gives CASTWTGQEQFF.

Remarks on this clonotype: Mismatch with germline at one junction end may stem from a read error. The CDR3 loop reads CASSLGPAERDF. CDR3 bases: TGTGCCAGCAGTTTAGGGCCGGCGGAGAGGGACTTC. The gene calls are TRBV12-3 or TRBV12-4 and TRBJ2-5, with D perhaps matching TRBD2 (5 bases). The CDR3 runs to 12 residues.

This clonotype was detected ten times or more. The chain combines TRBV28 with TRBJ2-7; 8 bases agree with TRBD1. CDR3 length equals 14 residues. Germline trimming cut 5 bases from V and 3 bases from J; bases unmatched to any gene: 6. Per germline, CDR1 MDHEN and CDR2 SYDVKM. For the CDR3, the DNA is TGTGCCAGCAGTGTATCCGGACAGGGCTACGAGCAGTACTTC. Translation gives CASSVSGQGYEQYF.

The chain uses TRBV20-1 and TRBJ2-5, with no clear D. The germline V gene has CDR1 DFQATT and CDR2 SNEGSKA (reference sequence). The CDR3 has 11 residues. Deletions cut 0 bases from V and 7 bases from J, with 6 bases between. This chain's CDR3 is CSARDPPTQYF. The CDR3 nucleotides read TGCAGTGCTAGAGATCCGCCGACCCAGTACTTC.

This clonotype was observed at least ten times. The V call is TRBV2, the J call TRBJ2-5; D gene ambiguous. This CDR3 has 16 residues. CDR1 is SNHLY, CDR2 FYNNEI, per germline. The ends were cut back, 8 bases at V and 2 bases at J, with 21 bases in the middle. The chain's CDR3 is CASEDYGYTSQETQYF. The CDR3 DNA is TGTGCCAGCGAAGATTACGGTTACACCTCTCAAGAGACCCAGTACTTC.

This clonotype was seen many times. The V and J genes are TRBV2 and TRBJ1-1; 8 bases map to TRBD1. V lost 7 bases to trimming and J lost 1 base; unmatched junction nucleotides: 2. The CDR3 covers 13 residues. Per the germline V gene, CDR1 is SNHLY and CDR2 is FYNNEI. CDR3 DNA sequence: TGTGCCAGCAAGGACAGGGAGAACACTGAAGCTTTCTTT. It specifies CASKDRENTEAFF.

This clonotype showed up just a few times. This chain connects TRBV18 to TRBJ2-7, with 8 bases matching TRBD1. Germline V lookup: CDR1 KGHSH, CDR2 LQKENI. This CDR3 comprises 14 residues. V lost 6 bases to trimming and J lost 3 bases; unmatched junction nucleotides: 7. The CDR3 loop reads CASSSGQEYYEQYF. CDR3 DNA: TGTGCCAGCTCGTCGGGACAGGAATACTACGAGCAGTACTTC.

This clonotype appeared a few times. J is TRBJ1-6 and V is TRBV2; no clear D. The V and J ends lost 3 bases and 7 bases respectively, with 7 bases between them. The CDR3 has 13 residues. Germline V gives CDR1 SNHLY, CDR2 FYNNEI. DNA for the CDR3: TGTGCCAGCAGTGATTACCCCAATTCACCCCTCCACTTT. It specifies CASSDYPNSPLHF. Full variable domain (remainder filled in from reference TRBV2 and TRBJ1-6): EPEVTQTPSHQVTQMGQEVILRCVPISNHLYFYWYRQILGQKVEFLVSFYNNEISEKSEIFDDQFSVERPDGSNFTLKIRSTKLEDSAMYFCASSDYPNSPLHFGNGTRLTVT.

The table lists this clonotype with many counts. The chain is built from TRBV7-9 and TRBJ2-1; no definite D call. The germline CDR1 and CDR2 sequences are SEHNR and FQNEAQ (reference sequence). This CDR3 comprises 12 residues. Trimming left V 5 bases short and J 9 bases short, with 11 bases between. CDR3 amino acids: CASSLKMGEQFF. The CDR3 DNA sequence: TGTGCCAGCAGCCTTAAAATGGGTGAGCAGTTCTTC.

This clonotype showed up many times. The V and J genes are TRBV2 and TRBJ2-4, with D perhaps matching TRBD2 (6 bases). Between the trimmed V and J ends, which lost 3 bases and 5 bases, there was a span of 20 bases. Germline assignment: CDR1 SNHLY and CDR2 FYNNEI. The CDR3 is 17 residues long. The CDR3 DNA reads as TGTGCCAGCAGTGAGGAGGGTCGGGCCGTCCCTCAAAACATTCAGTACTTC. The encoded protein is CASSEEGRAVPQNIQYF.

This chain joins TRBV3-1 and TRBJ2-7; D is ambiguous. CDR1 and CDR2 (germline): LGHDT, YNNKEL (reference sequence). V lost 4 bases and J 0 bases, leaving 10 bases between the germline ends. The CDR3 spans 14 residues. The chain's CDR3 is CASSRQWSSYEQYF. The DNA of the CDR3 is TGTGCCAGCAGCCGCCAATGGAGCTCCTACGAGCAGTACTTC.

The chain employs TRBV2 and TRBJ2-3; 7 nucleotides align to TRBD1. The junction had 3 bases not matched to a gene; V was cut back by 3 bases and J by 6 bases. Germline assignment: CDR1 SNHLY and CDR2 FYNNEI. The CDR3 totals 13 residues. CDR3 sequence: CASSETGWDTQYF. The CDR3 DNA is TGTGCCAGCAGTGAGACAGGGTGGGATACGCAGTATTTT.

The chain is built from TRBV12-3 or TRBV12-4 and TRBJ1-6, with 7 positions matching TRBD1. V lost 4 bases and J lost 9; bases outside the gene matches: 9. This CDR3 has 15 residues. This chain's CDR3 is CASSSGQGGGSPLHF. In DNA, the CDR3 is TGTGCCAGCAGTTCGGGGCAGGGGGGAGGTTCACCCCTCCACTTT.

This clonotype came up a few times. The chain links TRBV29-1 to TRBJ1-2; a weak D match, TRBD1 (5 bases). The CDR3 totals 15 residues. V lost 4 bases and J 9 bases, leaving 24 bases between the germline ends. Looked up from germline, CDR1 is SQVTM and CDR2 is ANQGSEA. CDR3 sequence (DNA): TGCAGCGTTGTTGAATTGTCGGGACCCCCCGGGAGCTACACCTTC. It is translated as CSVVELSGPPGSYTF.

This clonotype showed up many times. The rearrangement uses TRBV28 and TRBJ2-1; TRBD1 aligns across 8 bases. Germline V CDR1 and CDR2: MDHEN, SYDVKM. CDR3 length equals 14 residues. V trimming: 5 bases; J trimming: 7 bases; junction bases outside the gene matches: 7. The CDR3 loop reads CASSVGQGANEQFF. The CDR3 DNA follows: TGTGCCAGCAGTGTAGGACAGGGAGCGAATGAGCAGTTCTTC.